This TCR beta chain comes out of a study of post-analysis software for immune sequencing data. The wider study: Patients had relapsing-remitting, secondary progressive or progressive-relapsing multiple sclerosis; some lacked subtype. Findings and limits, study-wide: Relative to controls, patients with multiple sclerosis showed significantly lower normalized Chao1 diversity. Under F measure analysis, samples from one preparation batch co-clustered strongly. The five TRBV segments detected at higher frequency in patients than in controls included TRBV5-6, TRBV5-1 and TRBV20-1.

Libraries were made from TCR beta cDNA, and they carried unique molecular identifiers. A population of roughly 0.85 to 10 million T cells gave rise to around 480,000 cDNA molecules. In TCRdb, the PCR reads were re-called with MiXCR into one record per CDR3 protein. The data show fewer than 850,000 distinct CDR3 sequences, roughly 50% seen once. This CDR3 region has 14 residues. The V gene end was trimmed by 4 bases and the J gene end by 5 bases; junction bases not matched to a gene: 5. Germline assignment: CDR1 SNHLY and CDR2 FYNNEI. Comment on this clonotype: What it recognizes is unknown.

J is TRBJ1-1 and V is TRBV2; 9 bases map to TRBD1. The receptor's source is a girl aged 5-17 years with multiple sclerosis. The source material was blood. The DNA of the CDR3 is TGTGCCAGCAGTGTAGACAGGGGGGGGACTGAAGCTTTCTTT. Amino acid sequence: CASSVDRGGTEAFF.